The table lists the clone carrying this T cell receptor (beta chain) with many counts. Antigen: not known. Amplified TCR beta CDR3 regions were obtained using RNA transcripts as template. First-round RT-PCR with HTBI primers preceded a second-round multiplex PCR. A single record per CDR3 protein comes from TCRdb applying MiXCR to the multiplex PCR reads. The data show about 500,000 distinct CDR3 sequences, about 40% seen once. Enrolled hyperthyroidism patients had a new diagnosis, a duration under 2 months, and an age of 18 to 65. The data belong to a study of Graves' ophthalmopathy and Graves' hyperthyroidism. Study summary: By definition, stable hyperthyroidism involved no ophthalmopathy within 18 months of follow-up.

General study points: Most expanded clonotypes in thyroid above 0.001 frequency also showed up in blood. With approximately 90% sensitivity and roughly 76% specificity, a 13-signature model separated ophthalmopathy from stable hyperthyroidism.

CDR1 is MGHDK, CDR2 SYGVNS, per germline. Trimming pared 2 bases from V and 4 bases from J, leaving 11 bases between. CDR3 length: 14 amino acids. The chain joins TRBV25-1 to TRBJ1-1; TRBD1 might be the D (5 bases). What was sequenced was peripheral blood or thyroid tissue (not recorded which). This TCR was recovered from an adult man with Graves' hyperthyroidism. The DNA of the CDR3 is TGTGCCAGCAGTGAAGGGGGGGTGGGCACTGAAGCTTTCTTT. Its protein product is CASSEGGVGTEAFF. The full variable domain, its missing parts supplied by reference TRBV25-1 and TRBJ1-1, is EADIYQTPRYLVIGTGKKITLECSQTMGHDKMYWYQQDPGMELHLIHYSYGVNSTEKGDLSSESTVSRIRTEHFPLTLESARPSHTSQYLCASSEGGVGTEAFFGQGTRLTVV.